This note documents a single T cell receptor beta chain sequence. Its specificity is unknown. The CDR3 has 13 residues. Germline V lookup: CDR1 SQVTM, CDR2 ANQGSEA. This record comes from a study of CXCR3-negative and CXCR3-positive naive CD8 T cells. The study's findings and limits: Both naive subsets had comparably high diversity; memory CD8+ cells much lower.

Each TRB cDNA library was prepared by 5' RACE (with UMI labels). TCRdb re-called the 5' RACE reads; one entry per CDR3 protein, DNA not given. Here the sample table reports roughly 6,000 distinct CDR3 sequences. The sequence was collected from a human donor in good health. Some clones in this sample may be carry-over from other donors' samples. The chain has TRBV29-1 and TRBJ1-1; with no DNA, the TCRdb D assignment of TRBD1 cannot be verified. Sequencing was performed on naive CXCR3- CD8+ T cells from blood. Subset defined: CD45RO-CCR7+CD27+CD95- naive CD8+ T cells lacking CXCR3 (TNR3-). The CDR3: CSVWAGVNTEAFF.